The 3 T cell receptor beta chains below come from one sample, sequenced in a study of blood T cell repertoires in COVID-19. Measured with immunoSEQ multiplex PCR; TCRdb has only the in-frame clones, and not every one. The repertoire holds around 260,000 clones, with roughly 80% as singletons. The sequenced sample was peripheral blood. These receptors were collected from a woman in her fifties or sixties who had recovered from COVID-19.

The chain uses TRBV2 and TRBJ1-1, with TRBD1 matching over 7 bases. The CDR3 contains 13 residues. The ends lost 5 bases at V and 3 bases at J; junction bases unmatched: 3. The V gene's germline CDR1 is SNHLY and CDR2 FYNNEI. The CDR3 DNA reads as TGTGCCAGCAGTAGAGACAGGGACACTGAAGCTTTCTTT. As protein: CASSRDRDTEAFF.

The chain combines TRBV7-6 with TRBJ2-2; D is possibly TRBD1 (5 bases). CDR3 length equals 16 residues. V was trimmed by 1 base and J by 4 bases, leaving 13 bases between them. Germline assignment: CDR1 SGHVS and CDR2 FNYEAQ. The CDR3 DNA follows: TGTGCCAGCAGCTTAGTTACGAGACAGAGCACCGGGGAGCTGTTTTTT. Its translation: CASSLVTRQSTGELFF.

V usage is TRBV2 and J usage is TRBJ1-3; 10 nucleotides match TRBD1. This CDR3 is 16 amino acids long. From germline, CDR1 is SNHLY and CDR2 FYNNEI. J gave up 0 bases and V 4 bases, and 3 bases lay outside the gene matches. CDR3 sequence: CASSGQGARSGNTIYF. CDR3 coding DNA: TGTGCCAGCAGTGGACAGGGGGCCCGCTCTGGAAACACCATATATTTT.